Presented here are 25 T cell receptor beta chains from one specimen sequenced in a study of human T cells and chemical hapten exposure. Each CDR3 protein gets one entry after TCRdb re-called the RACE reads with MiXCR. The table lists about 84,000 distinct CDR3 sequences, 8.5% to 12% of them singletons, with around 5% in the top ten. The time point here: patch test 2, 6 weeks after DPC sensitization. Noted treatment: therapeutic diphenylcyclopropenone sensitization with weekly scalp DPC. The starting material was whole blood, obtained in connection with sensitization to the hapten diphenylcyclopropenone (DPC). Receptors originate from a woman between 50 and 59 years old with alopecia areata. Some clones in this sample may be carry-over from other donors' samples.

This clonotype was found many times. The chain couples TRBV10-3 to TRBJ1-3; D may be TRBD1 (5 bases). CDR3 length: 14 amino acids. V was trimmed by 3 bases and J by 4 bases, leaving 10 bases between them. CDR1 ENHRY and CDR2 SYGVKD come from the germline V gene. CDR3 nucleotide sequence: TGTGCCATCAGTGATCTACGACAGGGAAACACCATATATTTT. This codes for CAISDLRQGNTIYF.

This sequence joins TRBV29-1 and TRBJ2-1; 13 bases align to TRBD2. Germline trimming cut 4 bases from V and 6 bases from J; bases unmatched to any gene: 3. The CDR3 consists of 14 residues. CDR1 is SQVTM and CDR2 is ANQGSEA in the germline V gene. CDR3 region: CSVGTSGSGNEQFF. In nucleotides, the CDR3 is TGCAGCGTTGGGACTAGCGGGAGCGGCAATGAGCAGTTCTTC.

This clonotype was found many times. The V and J genes are TRBV7-9 and TRBJ2-1, with TRBD1 as a possible D gene (5 bases). Germline V gene sequence: CDR1 SEHNR, CDR2 FQNEAQ (reference sequence). The CDR3 has 13 residues. Trimming took off 6 bases at V and 16 bases at J, with 22 bases between the two ends. CDR3 DNA sequence: TGTGCCAGCAGTCCCACAGGTGACTCTGGGAAATTCTTC. Encoded protein: CASSPTGDSGKFF.

Ten or more counts support this clonotype. This sequence joins TRBV20-1 and TRBJ1-1; 10 bases are shared with TRBD1. V was clipped by 6 bases and J by 10 bases; unmatched bases: 8. Germline CDR1 is DFQATT and CDR2 is SNEGSKA (reference sequence). The CDR3 has 12 amino acids. Here the CDR3 reads CSATQRDRGAFF. The CDR3 coding sequence is TGCAGTGCGACTCAGAGGGACAGGGGAGCTTTCTTT.

This clonotype was observed at least ten times. The chain recombines TRBV11-2 with TRBJ2-1; D unresolved. The germline CDR1 and CDR2 sequences are SGHAT and FQNNGV. Trimming cost V 5 bases and J 0 bases, with 11 bases left between them. The CDR3 loop spans 15 amino acids. Here the CDR3 reads CASSNSPGSYNEQFF. The CDR3 nucleotides read TGTGCCAGCAGCAATTCTCCGGGCTCCTACAATGAGCAGTTCTTC.

Comment on this clonotype: A much larger clone sits a single nucleotide away, making a read error possible. The chain couples TRBV12-3 or TRBV12-4 to TRBJ1-1; TRBD1 is a possible D gene (6 bases). The CDR3 spans 16 residues. V shed 2 bases and J shed 4 bases, with 17 bases lying between them. The DNA for the CDR3 is TGTGCCAGCAGTTTAACGGGGGGCGCATATACCACTGAAGCTTTCTTT. Translation: CASSLTGGAYTTEAFF.

As regards this clonotype: One junction end disagrees with the germline gene, perhaps due to a read error. V gene TRBV14 combines with J gene TRBJ2-5, with TRBD2 identical over 13 bases. CDR1 and CDR2 from the germline V gene are SGHDN and FVKESK. CDR3 length: 15 amino acids. The CDR3 protein is CASSKGLAGAETKYF. The CDR3 bases are TGTGCCAGCAGCAAAGGACTAGCGGGAGCGGAGACCAAGTACTTC.

V gene TRBV7-2 combines with J gene TRBJ2-5; 8 bases agree with TRBD1. This CDR3 is 16 amino acids long. With V trimmed by 5 bases and J by 1 base, 9 bases remained unmatched. Per the germline V gene, CDR1 is SGHTA and CDR2 is FQGNSA. The CDR3 bases are TGTGCCAGCAGCCATGGAGACAGGGGATCCCAAGAGACCCAGTACTTC. It translates to CASSHGDRGSQETQYF.

This clonotype occurred many times. The V call is TRBV12-5, the J call TRBJ1-5; D is perhaps TRBD1 (5 bases). The V gene's germline CDR1 is LGHNT and CDR2 FRNRAP. CDR3 size: 13 residues. The V end lost 7 bases, the J end lost 4 bases, and 11 bases lay between the germline ends. CDR3 sequence: CASASRGNQPQHF. The CDR3, as DNA: TGTGCTAGTGCATCCCGGGGGAATCAGCCCCAGCATTTT.

This clonotype was detected ten times or more. The chain carries TRBV6-2 or TRBV6-3 and TRBJ1-1; no definite D call. Germline CDR1 and CDR2: MNHEY and SVGEGT. Trimming removed 0 bases from V and 11 bases from J, with 13 bases in between. CDR3 length: 13 amino acids. For the CDR3, the DNA is TGTGCCAGCAGTTACTCGGTAATTGTGGGGGCTTTCTTT. Residues: CASSYSVIVGAFF.

The chain employs TRBV7-8 and TRBJ2-3; 10 bases align to TRBD2. Germline CDR1 and CDR2: SGHVS and FQNEAQ. CDR3 length: 15 residues. The trim removed 3 bases at V and 8 bases at J, leaving 8 bases unmatched. The chain's CDR3 is CASSLTAGGPVTQYF. As DNA, the CDR3 is TGTGCCAGCAGCTTGACAGCGGGAGGGCCTGTTACGCAGTATTTT.

V gene TRBV10-3 combines with J gene TRBJ2-7; TRBD1 aligns across 8 bases. The CDR3 loop spans 13 amino acids. Germline trimming cut 6 bases from V and 0 bases from J; bases unmatched to any gene: 1. Germline V CDR1 and CDR2: ENHRY, SYGVKD. Here the CDR3 DNA reads TGTGCCATCAGCGGACAGGGCTCCTACGAGCAGTACTTC. Protein: CAISGQGSYEQYF.

This clonotype was observed many times. The CDR3 spells CASLGERLAGVYEQYF. The CDR3 DNA follows: TGTGCCAGCCTCGGGGAGCGGTTAGCGGGAGTTTACGAGCAGTACTTC. This chain joins TRBV2 and TRBJ2-7, with TRBD2 matching over 9 bases. Germline assignment: CDR1 SNHLY and CDR2 FYNNEI. The CDR3 is made up of 16 amino acids. The trim removed 8 bases at V and 4 bases at J, leaving 15 bases unmatched.

This clonotype was recorded many times. V gene TRBV5-1 combines with J gene TRBJ2-3, with TRBD2 as a possible D gene (6 bases). Germline assignment: CDR1 SGHRS and CDR2 YFSETQ. This CDR3 region has 13 residues. The ends were cut back, 7 bases at V and 2 bases at J, with 11 bases in the middle. CDR3 nucleotides: TGCGCCAGCGCTAGCGCTTTCACAGATACGCAGTATTTT. Its protein is CASASAFTDTQYF. Variable domain in full (rest from reference TRBV5-1 and TRBJ2-3): KAGVTQTPRYLIKTRGQQVTLSCSPISGHRSVSWYQQTPGQGLQFLFEYFSETQRNKGNFPGRFSGRQFSNSRSEMNVSTLELGDSALYLCASASAFTDTQYFGPGTRLTVL.

The sample holds many counts of this clonotype. The J gene is TRBJ1-5, the V gene TRBV7-2, with D unresolved. This CDR3 has 15 amino acids. Trimming took off 1 base at V and 4 bases at J, with 11 bases between the two ends. Germline V gene lookup returns CDR1 SGHTA and CDR2 FQGNSA. The CDR3 DNA sequence: TGTGCCAGCAGCTTAGTGGCGATGGGGAATCAGCCCCAGCATTTT. Its translation is CASSLVAMGNQPQHF. The variable domain in full, completed from reference TRBV7-2 and TRBJ1-5, reads GAGVSQSPSNKVTEKGKDVELRCDPISGHTALYWYRQSLGQGLEFLIYFQGNSAPDKSGLPSDRFSAERTGGSVSTLTIQRTQQEDSAVYLCASSLVAMGNQPQHFGDGTRLSIL.

The chain links TRBV20-1 to TRBJ2-3; a weak D match, TRBD2 (5 bases). The germline V and J ends were trimmed by 0 bases and 1 base, with 17 bases remaining between them. CDR1 DFQATT and CDR2 SNEGSKA come from the germline V gene (reference sequence). The CDR3 length is 17 residues. The CDR3 DNA sequence: TGCAGTGCTAGAGATTTCCCGGCGCTGGAGGGCACAGATACGCAGTATTTT. Protein: CSARDFPALEGTDTQYF.

This clonotype was detected only a few times. The chain joins TRBV6-2 or TRBV6-3 to TRBJ1-1; maybe TRBD1 (5 bases). V was cut by 6 bases and J by 2 bases, with 13 bases left in between. Germline V lookup: CDR1 MNHEY, CDR2 SVGEGT. CDR3 length equals 14 residues. This CDR3 reads CASRLTGRNTEAFF. The DNA of the CDR3 is TGTGCCAGCAGGTTAACAGGTAGAAACACTGAAGCTTTCTTT.

The V and J genes are TRBV28 and TRBJ1-5, with TRBD1 matching 8 bases. CDR1 and CDR2 from the germline V gene are MDHEN and SYDVKM. This CDR3 spans 17 amino acids. Trimming removed 6 bases from V and 5 bases from J; junction bases left unmatched: 15. The CDR3: CASSPTGGQAFDQPQHF. CDR3 coding DNA: TGTGCCAGCAGCCCAACGGGGGGACAGGCCTTCGATCAGCCCCAGCATTTT.

The table lists this clonotype with many counts. V and J are TRBV7-9 and TRBJ1-6; tentatively, D is TRBD1 (6 bases). Germline CDR1 and CDR2: SEHNR and FQNEAQ (reference sequence). The CDR3 sequence is 11 residues long. Trimming shortened V by 7 bases and J by 13 bases, and 11 bases separated the two germline ends. The CDR3 reads CASNEGDPLHF. The CDR3 DNA reads TGTGCCAGCAATGAGGGGGATCCCCTCCACTTT.

V usage is TRBV29-1 and J usage is TRBJ2-5; D is unclear. The germline CDR1 and CDR2 sequences are SQVTM and ANQGSEA. V was shortened by 0 bases and J by 5 bases, with 4 bases between the two germline ends. The CDR3 has 11 amino acids. This CDR3 is CSVEDRETQYF. DNA of the CDR3: TGCAGCGTTGAAGATCGCGAGACCCAGTACTTC.

This rearrangement joins TRBV28 to TRBJ2-3; 15 nucleotides match TRBD2. Germline V lookup: CDR1 MDHEN, CDR2 SYDVKM. CDR3 length equals 19 residues. Unmatched junction bases numbered 13, after V lost 6 bases and J lost 3 bases. The DNA for the CDR3 is TGTGCCAGCAGCCCCCCCCCGGGACTAGCGGGAGGCCCTACAGATACGCAGTATTTT. As protein: CASSPPPGLAGGPTDTQYF.

This clonotype was detected only a few times. At one of its ends the junction is not consistent with the germline gene, which may arise from a read error. The chain has TRBV28 and TRBJ2-1, with 10 bases that match TRBD2. The CDR3 consists of 13 residues. Germline loops: CDR1 MDHEN, CDR2 SYDVKM. The chain's CDR3 is CVSDLAGENEQFF. In DNA form, the CDR3 reads TGTGTCAGCGACCTAGCGGGAGAAAACGAGCAGTTCTTC.

This clonotype was recorded many times. This chain connects TRBV12-5 to TRBJ2-7, with 13 positions matching TRBD2. The CDR3 runs 21 residues. CDR1 is LGHNT, CDR2 FRNRAP, per germline. J gave up 3 bases and V 1 base, and 18 bases lay outside the gene matches. The CDR3 region has the DNA TGTGCTAGTGGTTTGGATAACAGGGGCCCCGGACTAGCGGGGGTAAACTACGAGCAGTACTTC. Its protein product is CASGLDNRGPGLAGVNYEQYF.

This clonotype has a handful of counts. The chain employs TRBV29-1 and TRBJ2-7, with 9 nucleotides matching TRBD2. Germline loops: CDR1 SQVTM, CDR2 ANQGSEA. The junction had 10 bases not matched to a gene; V was cut back by 7 bases and J by 3 bases. The CDR3 consists of 14 residues. CDR3 DNA: TGCAGCGCCCGCACGCATAGCGGGAGCTACGAGCAGTACTTC. Translated, it gives CSARTHSGSYEQYF.

The CDR3, as DNA: TGTGCCAGCAGTTATCAGGGACAGGGGAGGTACGAGCAGTACTTC. Translated: CASSYQGQGRYEQYF. The V gene is TRBV6-6, the J gene TRBJ2-7, with 10 bases matching TRBD1. Germline CDR1 is MNHNY and CDR2 is SVGAGI (reference sequence). J gave up 4 bases and V 3 bases, and 6 bases lay outside the gene matches. The CDR3 has 15 amino acids.